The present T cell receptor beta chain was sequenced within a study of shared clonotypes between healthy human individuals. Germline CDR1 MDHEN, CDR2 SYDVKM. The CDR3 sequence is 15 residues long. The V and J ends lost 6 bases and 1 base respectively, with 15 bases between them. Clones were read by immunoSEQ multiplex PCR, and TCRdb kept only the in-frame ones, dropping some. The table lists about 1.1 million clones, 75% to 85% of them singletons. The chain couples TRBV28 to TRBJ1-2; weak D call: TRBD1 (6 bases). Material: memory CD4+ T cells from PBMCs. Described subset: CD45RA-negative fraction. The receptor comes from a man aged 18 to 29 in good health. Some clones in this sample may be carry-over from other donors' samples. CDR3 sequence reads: CASSKGGVHNYGYTF. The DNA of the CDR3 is TGTGCCAGCAGCAAAGGGGGGGTCCATAACTATGGCTACACCTTC.